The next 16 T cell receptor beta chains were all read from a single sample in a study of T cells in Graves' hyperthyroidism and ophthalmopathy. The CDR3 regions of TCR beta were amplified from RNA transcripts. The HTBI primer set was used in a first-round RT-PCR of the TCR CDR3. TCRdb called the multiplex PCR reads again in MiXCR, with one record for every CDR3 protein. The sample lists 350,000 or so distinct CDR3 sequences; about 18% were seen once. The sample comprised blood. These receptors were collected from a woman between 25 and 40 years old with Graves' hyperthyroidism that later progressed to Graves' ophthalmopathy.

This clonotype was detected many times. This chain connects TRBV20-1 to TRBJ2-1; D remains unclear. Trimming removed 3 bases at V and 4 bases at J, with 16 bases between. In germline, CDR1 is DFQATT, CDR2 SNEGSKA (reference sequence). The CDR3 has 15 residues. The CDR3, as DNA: TGCAGTGCTAGTATGAGGACCACTACGTACAATGAGCAGTTCTTC. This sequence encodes CSASMRTTTYNEQFF.

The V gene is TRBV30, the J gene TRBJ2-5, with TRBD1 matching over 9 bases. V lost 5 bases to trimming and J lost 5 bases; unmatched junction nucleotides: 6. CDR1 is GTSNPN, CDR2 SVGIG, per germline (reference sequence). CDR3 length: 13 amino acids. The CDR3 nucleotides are TGTGCCTGGTCTACAGGGGGCCCCGAGACCCAGTACTTC. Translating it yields CAWSTGGPETQYF.

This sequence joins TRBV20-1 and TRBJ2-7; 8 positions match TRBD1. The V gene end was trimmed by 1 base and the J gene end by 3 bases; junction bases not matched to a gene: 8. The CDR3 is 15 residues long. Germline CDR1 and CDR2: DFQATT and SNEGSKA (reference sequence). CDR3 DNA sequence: TGCAGTGCTAGAGCTCCGACAGGGGTTGGCTACGAGCAGTACTTC. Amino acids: CSARAPTGVGYEQYF.

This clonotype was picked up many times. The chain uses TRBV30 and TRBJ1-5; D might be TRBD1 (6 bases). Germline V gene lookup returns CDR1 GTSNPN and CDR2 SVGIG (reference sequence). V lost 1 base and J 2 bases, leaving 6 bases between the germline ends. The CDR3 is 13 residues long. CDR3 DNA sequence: TGTGCCTGGAGTGGGACAGGCAATCAGCCCCAGCATTTT. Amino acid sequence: CAWSGTGNQPQHF. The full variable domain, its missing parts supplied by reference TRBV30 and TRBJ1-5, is SQTIHQWPATLVQPVGSPLSLECTVEGTSNPNLYWYRQAAGRGLQLLFYSVGIGQISSEVPQNLSASRPQDRQFILSSKKLLLSDSGFYLCAWSGTGNQPQHFGDGTRLSIL.

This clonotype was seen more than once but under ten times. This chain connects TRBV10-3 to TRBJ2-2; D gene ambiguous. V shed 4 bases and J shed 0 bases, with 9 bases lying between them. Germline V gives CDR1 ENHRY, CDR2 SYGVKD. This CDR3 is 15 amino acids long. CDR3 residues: CAISGEQSNTGELFF. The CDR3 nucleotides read TGTGCCATCAGTGGTGAACAGTCGAACACCGGGGAGCTGTTTTTT.

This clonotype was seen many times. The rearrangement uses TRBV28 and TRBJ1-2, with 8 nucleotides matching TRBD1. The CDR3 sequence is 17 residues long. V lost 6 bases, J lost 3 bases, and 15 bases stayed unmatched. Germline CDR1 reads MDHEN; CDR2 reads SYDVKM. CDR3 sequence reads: CASSTHVLSTGDYGYTF. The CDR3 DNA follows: TGTGCCAGCAGCACTCACGTCCTCTCGACAGGGGACTATGGCTACACCTTC.

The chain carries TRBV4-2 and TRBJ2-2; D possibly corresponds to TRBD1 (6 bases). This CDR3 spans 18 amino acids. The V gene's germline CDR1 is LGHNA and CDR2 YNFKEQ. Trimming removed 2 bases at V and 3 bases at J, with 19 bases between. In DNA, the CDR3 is TGTGCCAGCAGCCAATTTACACAGGGTTTTTCCTACACCGGGGAGCTGTTTTTT. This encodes CASSQFTQGFSYTGELFF.

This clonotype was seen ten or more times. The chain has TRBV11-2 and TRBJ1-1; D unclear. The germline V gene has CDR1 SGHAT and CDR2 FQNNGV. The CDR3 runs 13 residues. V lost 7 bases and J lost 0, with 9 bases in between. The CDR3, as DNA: TGTGCCAGCACGTACAGACTGAACACTGAAGCTTTCTTT. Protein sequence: CASTYRLNTEAFF.

The CDR3 spells CASSPGLAMTIEQYF. Written as DNA, the CDR3 is TGTGCCAGCAGTCCTGGACTAGCGATGACCATCGAGCAGTACTTC. The gene calls are TRBV7-2 and TRBJ2-7; 9 bases align to TRBD2. Germline V CDR1 and CDR2: SGHTA, FQGNSA. The CDR3 is 15 residues long. V shed 6 bases and J 6 bases; nucleotides not matched to a gene: 12.

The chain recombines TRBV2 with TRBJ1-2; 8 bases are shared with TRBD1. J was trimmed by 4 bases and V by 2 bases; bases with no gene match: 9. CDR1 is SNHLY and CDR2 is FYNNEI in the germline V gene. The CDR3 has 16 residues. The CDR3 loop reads CASSESQGAQSYGYTF. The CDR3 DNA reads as TGTGCCAGCAGTGAATCCCAGGGGGCGCAGAGCTATGGCTACACCTTC.

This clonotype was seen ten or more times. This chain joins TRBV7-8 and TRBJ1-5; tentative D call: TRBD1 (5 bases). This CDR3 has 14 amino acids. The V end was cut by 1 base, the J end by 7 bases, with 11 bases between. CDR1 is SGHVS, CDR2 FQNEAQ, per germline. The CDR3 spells CASSLGRVRQPQHF. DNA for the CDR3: TGTGCCAGCAGCTTAGGCAGGGTAAGGCAGCCCCAGCATTTT.

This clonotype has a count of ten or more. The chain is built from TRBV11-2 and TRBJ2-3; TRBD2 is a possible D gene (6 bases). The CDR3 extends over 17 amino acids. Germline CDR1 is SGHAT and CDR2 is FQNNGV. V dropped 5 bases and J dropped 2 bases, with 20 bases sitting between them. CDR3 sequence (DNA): TGTGCCAGCAGCACCCGAATAGGGAGGCTTTACACAGATACGCAGTATTTT. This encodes CASSTRIGRLYTDTQYF.

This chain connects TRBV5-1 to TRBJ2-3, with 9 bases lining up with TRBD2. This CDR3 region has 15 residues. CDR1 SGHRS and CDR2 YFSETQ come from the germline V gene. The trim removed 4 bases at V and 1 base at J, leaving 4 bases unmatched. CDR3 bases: TGCGCCAGCAGCACTTTAGCGGGAGGCACAGATACGCAGTATTTT. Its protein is CASSTLAGGTDTQYF.

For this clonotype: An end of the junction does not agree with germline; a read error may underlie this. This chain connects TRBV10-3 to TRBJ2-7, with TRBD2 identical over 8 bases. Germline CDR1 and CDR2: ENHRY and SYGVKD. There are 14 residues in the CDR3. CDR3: CAIRGTSITYEPYF. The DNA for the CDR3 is TGTGCCATCAGGGGGACTAGTATCACCTACGAGCCGTACTTC.

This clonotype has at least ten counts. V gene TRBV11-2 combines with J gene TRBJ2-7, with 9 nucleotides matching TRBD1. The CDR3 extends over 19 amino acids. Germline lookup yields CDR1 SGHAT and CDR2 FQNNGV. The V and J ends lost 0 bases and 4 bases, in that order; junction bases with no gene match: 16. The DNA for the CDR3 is TGTGCCAGCAGCTTAGAGGGCTTGTACGGGACAGGGTTTAGATACGAGCAGTACTTC. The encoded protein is CASSLEGLYGTGFRYEQYF.

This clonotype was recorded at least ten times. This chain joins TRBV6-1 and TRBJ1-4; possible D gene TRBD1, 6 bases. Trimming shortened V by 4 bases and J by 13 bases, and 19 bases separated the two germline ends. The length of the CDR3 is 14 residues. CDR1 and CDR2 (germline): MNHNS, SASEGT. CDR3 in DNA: TGTGCCAGCAGTGGAGGACAGCCCCGGTCGAGACTGTTTTTT. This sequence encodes CASSGGQPRSRLFF.